This T cell receptor (beta chain) was found in a study of CD8 T cells in ankylosing spondylitis. The trim removed 3 bases at V and 2 bases at J, leaving 1 base unmatched. This CDR3 has 13 amino acids. A note on this clonotype: The antigen is unknown.

The study, taken as a whole, reports: About 8 highly homologous variants formed a TCR beta motif that appeared characteristic of ankylosing spondylitis blood. Matched ankylosing spondylitis synovial fluid reportedly contained a significantly enriched population of disease-linked clones.

Library preparation for TCR beta used quantitative 5'-RACE with molecular barcodes. Via MiXCR, TCRdb re-called the 5' RACE reads, giving one row per CDR3 protein. The sample carries fewer than 400,000 distinct CDR3 sequences, more than 20% recorded once. The chain has TRBV12-3 or TRBV12-4 and TRBJ2-7; TRBD2 matches 7 bases. Sequenced sample: blood, either unsorted or a sorted T cell fraction (not recorded which). This clonotype originated in a male donor with ankylosing spondylitis. The CDR3 DNA is TGTGCCAGCAGTTTGCGGGAGACCTACGAGCAGTACTTC. Translating it yields CASSLRETYEQYF.